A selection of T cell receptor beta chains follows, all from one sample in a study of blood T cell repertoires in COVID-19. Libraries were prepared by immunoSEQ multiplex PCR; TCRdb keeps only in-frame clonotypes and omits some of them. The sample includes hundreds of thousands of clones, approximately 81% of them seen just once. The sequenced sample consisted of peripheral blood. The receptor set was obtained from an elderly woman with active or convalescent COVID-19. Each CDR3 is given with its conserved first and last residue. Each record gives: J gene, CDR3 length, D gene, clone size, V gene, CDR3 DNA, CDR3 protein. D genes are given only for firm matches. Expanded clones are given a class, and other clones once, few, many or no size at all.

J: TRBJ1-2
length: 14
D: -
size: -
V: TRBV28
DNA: TGTGCCAGCAGCCCCGGAGGGGCAATATTGGGCTACACCTTC
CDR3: CASSPGGAILGYTF

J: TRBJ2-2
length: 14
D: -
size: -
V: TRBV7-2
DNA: TGTGCCAGCAGCTTATTTGGAGGTTCCGGGGAGCTGTTTTTT
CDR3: CASSLFGGSGELFF

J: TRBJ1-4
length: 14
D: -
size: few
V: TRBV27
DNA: TGTGCCAGCAGCGCCTACAGGGTTGGGGAAAAACTGTTTTTT
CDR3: CASSAYRVGEKLFF

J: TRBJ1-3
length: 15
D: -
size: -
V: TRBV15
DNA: TGTGCCACCAGCAGGACTACTAGCTCTGGAAACACCATATATTTT
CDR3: CATSRTTSSGNTIYF

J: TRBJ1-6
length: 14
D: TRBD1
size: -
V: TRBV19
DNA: TGTGCCAGTAGTACGTTAGGGGGCTCTTCACCCCTCCACTTT
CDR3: CASSTLGGSSPLHF

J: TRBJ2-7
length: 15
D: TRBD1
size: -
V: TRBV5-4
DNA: TGTGCCAGCAGCTTGGATCAGGGGGCTGTGGACGAGCAGTACTTC
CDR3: CASSLDQGAVDEQYF

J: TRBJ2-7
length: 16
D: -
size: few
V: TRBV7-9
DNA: TGTGCCAGCAGCTTAGAGTGGGGACTCCTGGCCCACGAGCAGTACTTC
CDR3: CASSLEWGLLAHEQYF

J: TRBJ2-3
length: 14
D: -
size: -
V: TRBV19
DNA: TGTGCCAGTAGTAGGGGGGTCGTTAAGGATACGCAGTATTTT
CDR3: CASSRGVVKDTQYF

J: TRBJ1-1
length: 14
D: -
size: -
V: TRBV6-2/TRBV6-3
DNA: TGTGCCAGCAGCCGACAGGCCGCGGACACTGAAGCTTTCTTT
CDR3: CASSRQAADTEAFF

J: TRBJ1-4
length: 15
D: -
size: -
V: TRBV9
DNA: TGTGCCAGCAGCGTTGGGGACTCAACTAATGAAAAACTGTTTTTT
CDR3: CASSVGDSTNEKLFF

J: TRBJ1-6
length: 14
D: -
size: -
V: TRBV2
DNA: TGTGCCAGCCGCCGCGCAGGAGGCGGTTCACCCCTCCACTTT
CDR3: CASRRAGGGSPLHF

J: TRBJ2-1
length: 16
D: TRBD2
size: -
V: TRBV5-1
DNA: TGCGCCAGCAGCTTGGAGGCTAGCGGGAACTACAATGAGCAGTTCTTC
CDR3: CASSLEASGNYNEQFF

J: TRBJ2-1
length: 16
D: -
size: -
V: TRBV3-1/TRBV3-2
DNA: TGTGCCAGCAGCCTGACCGGGACTTCCACCTACAATGAGCAGTTCTTC
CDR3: CASSLTGTSTYNEQFF

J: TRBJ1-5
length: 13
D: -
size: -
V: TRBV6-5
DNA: TGTGCCAGCAATGTCAATAGTTATCAGCCCCAGCATTTT
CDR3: CASNVNSYQPQHF

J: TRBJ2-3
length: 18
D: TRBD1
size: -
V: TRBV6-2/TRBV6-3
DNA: TGTGCCAGCAGTTTAGATACTGGGACAGACCTCCCCACAGATACGCAGTATTTT
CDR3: CASSLDTGTDLPTDTQYF

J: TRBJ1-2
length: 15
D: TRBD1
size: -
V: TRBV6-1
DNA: TGTGCCAGCAGTGACCCGGGACAGGGAAACTATGGCTACACCTTC
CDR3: CASSDPGQGNYGYTF

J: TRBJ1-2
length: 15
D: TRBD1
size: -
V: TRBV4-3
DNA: TGCGCCAGCAGCCGTAACAGGGGGGCTAACTATGGCTACACCTTC
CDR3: CASSRNRGANYGYTF

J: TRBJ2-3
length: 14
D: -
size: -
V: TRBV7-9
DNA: TGTGCCAGCAGCTTATCGGTACTCACAGATACGCAGTATTTT
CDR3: CASSLSVLTDTQYF

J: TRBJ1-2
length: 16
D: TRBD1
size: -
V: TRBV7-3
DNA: TGTGCCAGCAGCTTAACCCCTGCAGGGGGAGGATATGGCTACACCTTC
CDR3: CASSLTPAGGGYGYTF

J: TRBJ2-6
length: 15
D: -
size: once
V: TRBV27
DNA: TGTGCCAGCAGTTCCGACGGGGCTGGGGCCAACGTCCTGACTTTC
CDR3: CASSSDGAGANVLTF

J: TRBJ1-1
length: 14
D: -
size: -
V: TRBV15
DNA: TGTGCCACCAGCAGAGAGTCAGGGAACACTGAAGCTTTCTTT
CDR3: CATSRESGNTEAFF

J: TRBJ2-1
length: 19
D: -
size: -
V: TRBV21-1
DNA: TGTGCCAGCAGCAAAAAGGTCCGGATAGAGCGGGCCTCCTACAATGAGCAGTTCTTC
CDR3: CASSKKVRIERASYNEQFF

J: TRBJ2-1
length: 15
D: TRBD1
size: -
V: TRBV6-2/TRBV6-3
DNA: TGTGCCAGCAGTTACATCGGGACAGGGATCTATGAGCAGTTCTTC
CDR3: CASSYIGTGIYEQFF

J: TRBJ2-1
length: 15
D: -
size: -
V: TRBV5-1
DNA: TGCGCCAGCAGCTTAGTGGAGAACCCCTACAATGAGCAGTTCTTC
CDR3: CASSLVENPYNEQFF

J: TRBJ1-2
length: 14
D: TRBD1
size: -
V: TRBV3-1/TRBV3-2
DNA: TGTGCCAGCAGCCAAGTGGACAGGGGAAAGGGCTACACCTTC
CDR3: CASSQVDRGKGYTF

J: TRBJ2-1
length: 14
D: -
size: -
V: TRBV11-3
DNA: TGTGCCAGCAGCTTAGGAGGGCTCTACAATGAGCAGTTCTTC
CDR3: CASSLGGLYNEQFF

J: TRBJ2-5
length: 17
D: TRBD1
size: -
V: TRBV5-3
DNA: TGTGCCAGAAGCTTGGGACAGGGATATGTTCTCCAAGAGACCCAGTACTTC
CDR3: CARSLGQGYVLQETQYF

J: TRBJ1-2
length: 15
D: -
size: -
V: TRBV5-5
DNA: TGTGCCAGCAGCCCCAGCCGATTACAGCAGGGTGGCTACACCTTC
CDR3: CASSPSRLQQGGYTF

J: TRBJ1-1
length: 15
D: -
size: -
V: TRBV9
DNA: TGTGCCAGCAGCGTACGTCCAGGGATGAACACTGAAGCTTTCTTT
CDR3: CASSVRPGMNTEAFF

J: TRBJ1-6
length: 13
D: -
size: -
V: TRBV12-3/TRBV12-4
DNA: TGTGCCAGCAGTGACAGAGGCGATTCACCCCTCCACTTT
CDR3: CASSDRGDSPLHF

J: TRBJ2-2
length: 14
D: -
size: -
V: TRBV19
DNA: TGTGCCAGTAGTACAGGGGCTGGGACCGGGGAGCTGTTTTTT
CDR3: CASSTGAGTGELFF

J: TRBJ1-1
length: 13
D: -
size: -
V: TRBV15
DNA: TGTGCCACCTCGGCAGAGGTGAACACTGAAGCTTTCTTT
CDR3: CATSAEVNTEAFF

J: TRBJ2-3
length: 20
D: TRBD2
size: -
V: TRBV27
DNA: TGTGCCAGCAGTGCGAAGGGGGGGACTAGCGGGAGGGCCGCGAGAGATACGCAGTATTTT
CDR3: CASSAKGGTSGRAARDTQYF

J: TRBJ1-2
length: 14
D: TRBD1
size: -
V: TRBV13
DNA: TGTGCCAGCAGCGGACCCGGGACAGGGGCTGGCTACACCTTC
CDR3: CASSGPGTGAGYTF

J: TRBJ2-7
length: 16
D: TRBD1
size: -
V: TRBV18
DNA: TGTGCCAGCTCACTTACCTCTGGACAGGTAGGCGTCGAGCAGTACTTC
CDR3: CASSLTSGQVGVEQYF

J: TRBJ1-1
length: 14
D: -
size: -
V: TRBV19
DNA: TGTGCCAGTAGTTCCCGGGGAGGGAACACTGAAGCTTTCTTT
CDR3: CASSSRGGNTEAFF

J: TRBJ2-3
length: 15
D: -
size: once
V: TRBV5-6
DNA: TGTGCCAGCAGCCCCGGACAGACTAGCACAGATACGCAGTATTTT
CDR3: CASSPGQTSTDTQYF

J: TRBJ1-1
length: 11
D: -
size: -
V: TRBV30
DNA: TGTGCCTGGAGTCTCGGACAGATCGCTTTCTTT
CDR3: CAWSLGQIAFF

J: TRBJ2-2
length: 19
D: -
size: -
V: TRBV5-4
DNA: TGTGCCAGCAGCTTGGACCCGCTCTCCCCGGGATTGTTTCCCGGGGAGCTGTTTTTT
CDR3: CASSLDPLSPGLFPGELFF

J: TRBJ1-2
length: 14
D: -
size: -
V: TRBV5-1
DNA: TGCGCCAGCAGCTTGGTTGGGGGGAACTATGGCTACACCTTC
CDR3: CASSLVGGNYGYTF

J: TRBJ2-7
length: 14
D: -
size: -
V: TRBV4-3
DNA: TGCGCCAGCAGCCAAGAGCAGGGGGAGGCCGAGCAGTACTTC
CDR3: CASSQEQGEAEQYF

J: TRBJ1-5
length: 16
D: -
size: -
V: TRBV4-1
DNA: TGCGCCAGCAGCCCCCCGTTCGGGGAAAGCAATCAGCCCCAGCATTTT
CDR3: CASSPPFGESNQPQHF

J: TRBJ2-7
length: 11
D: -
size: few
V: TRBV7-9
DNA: TGTGCCAGCAGCCGCGACTACGAGCAGTACTTC
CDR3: CASSRDYEQYF

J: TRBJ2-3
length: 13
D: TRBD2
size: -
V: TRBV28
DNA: TGTGCCGGCCAGCGGGGGGGGTCAGATACGCAGTATTTT
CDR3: CAGQRGGSDTQYF

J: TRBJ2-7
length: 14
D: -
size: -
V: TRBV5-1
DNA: TGCGCCAGCAGCATCGGACATGGGTCCTACGAGCAGTACTTC
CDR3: CASSIGHGSYEQYF

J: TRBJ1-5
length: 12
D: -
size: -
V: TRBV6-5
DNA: TGTGCCAGCAGCTACCCAGGTCAGCCCCAGCATTTT
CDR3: CASSYPGQPQHF

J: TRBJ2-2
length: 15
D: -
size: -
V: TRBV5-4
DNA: TGTGCCAGCAGCTTCCAGAAAAACCCGACCGGGGAGCTGTTTTTT
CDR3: CASSFQKNPTGELFF

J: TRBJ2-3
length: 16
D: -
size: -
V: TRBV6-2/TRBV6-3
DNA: TGTGCCAGCAGTAGGGGTTCACTGTCTAGCACAGATACGCAGTATTTT
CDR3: CASSRGSLSSTDTQYF

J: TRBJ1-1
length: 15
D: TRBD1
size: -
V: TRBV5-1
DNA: TGCGCCAGCAGCTTAACCGGGACAGGGGTCACTGAAGCTTTCTTT
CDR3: CASSLTGTGVTEAFF